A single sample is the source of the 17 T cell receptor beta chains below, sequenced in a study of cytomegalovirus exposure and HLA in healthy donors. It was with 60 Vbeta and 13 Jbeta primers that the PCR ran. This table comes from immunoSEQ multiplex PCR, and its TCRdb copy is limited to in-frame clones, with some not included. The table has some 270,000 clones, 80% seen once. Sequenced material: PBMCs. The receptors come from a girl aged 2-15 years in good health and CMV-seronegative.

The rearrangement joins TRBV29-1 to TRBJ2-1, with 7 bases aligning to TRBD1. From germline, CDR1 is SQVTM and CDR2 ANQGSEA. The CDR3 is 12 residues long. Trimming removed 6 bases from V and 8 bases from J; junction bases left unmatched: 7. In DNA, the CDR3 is TGCAGCGTAGACAGGGAGAACTATGAGCAGTTCTTC. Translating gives CSVDRENYEQFF.

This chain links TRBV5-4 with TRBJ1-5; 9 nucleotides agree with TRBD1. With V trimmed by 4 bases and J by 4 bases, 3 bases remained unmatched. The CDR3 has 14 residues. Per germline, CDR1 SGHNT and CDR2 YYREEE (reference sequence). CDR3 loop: CASSTGTGNQPQHF. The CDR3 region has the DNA TGTGCCAGCAGCACAGGGACAGGGAATCAGCCCCAGCATTTT.

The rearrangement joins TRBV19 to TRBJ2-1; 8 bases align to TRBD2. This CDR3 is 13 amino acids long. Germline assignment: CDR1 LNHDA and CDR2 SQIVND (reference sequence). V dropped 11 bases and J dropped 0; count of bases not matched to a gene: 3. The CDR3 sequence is CASGGSSYNEQFF. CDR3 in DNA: TGTGCCTCGGGAGGGAGCTCCTACAATGAGCAGTTCTTC.

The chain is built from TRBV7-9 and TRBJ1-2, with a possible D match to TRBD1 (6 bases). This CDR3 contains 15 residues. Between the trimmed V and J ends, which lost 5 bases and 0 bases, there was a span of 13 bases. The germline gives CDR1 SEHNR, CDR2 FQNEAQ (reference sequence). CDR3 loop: CASSPGQTANYGYTF. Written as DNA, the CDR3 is TGTGCCAGCAGCCCCGGACAGACAGCTAACTATGGCTACACCTTC.

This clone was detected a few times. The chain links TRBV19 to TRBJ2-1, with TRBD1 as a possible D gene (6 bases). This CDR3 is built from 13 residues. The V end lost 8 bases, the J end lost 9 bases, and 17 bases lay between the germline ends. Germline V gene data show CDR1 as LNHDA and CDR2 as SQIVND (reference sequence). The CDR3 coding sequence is TGTGCCAGTGGGGGCCTGTCCCATAGTGAGCAGTTCTTC. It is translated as CASGGLSHSEQFF.

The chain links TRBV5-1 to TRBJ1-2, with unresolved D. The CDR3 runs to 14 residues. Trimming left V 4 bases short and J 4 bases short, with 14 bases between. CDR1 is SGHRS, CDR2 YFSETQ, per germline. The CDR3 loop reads CASSTAPRIYGYTF. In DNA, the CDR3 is TGCGCCAGCAGCACTGCTCCGAGAATCTATGGCTACACCTTC.

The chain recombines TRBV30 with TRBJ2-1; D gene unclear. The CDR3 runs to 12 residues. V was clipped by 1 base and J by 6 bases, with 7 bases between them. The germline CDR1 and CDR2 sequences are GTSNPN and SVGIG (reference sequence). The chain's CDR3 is CAWSGPSNEQFF. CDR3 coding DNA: TGTGCCTGGAGTGGCCCTAGCAATGAGCAGTTCTTC.

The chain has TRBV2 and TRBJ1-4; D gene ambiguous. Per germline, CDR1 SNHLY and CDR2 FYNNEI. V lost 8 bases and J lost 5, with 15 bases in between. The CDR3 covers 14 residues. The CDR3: CASDKGTGNEKLFF. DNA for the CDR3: TGTGCCAGCGATAAGGGCACGGGAAATGAAAAACTGTTTTTT.

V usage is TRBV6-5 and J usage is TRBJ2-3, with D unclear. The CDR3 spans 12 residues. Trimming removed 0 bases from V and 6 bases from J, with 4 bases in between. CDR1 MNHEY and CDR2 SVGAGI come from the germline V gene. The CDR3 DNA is TGTGCCAGCAGTTACTCGCGCGATACGCAGTATTTT. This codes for CASSYSRDTQYF.

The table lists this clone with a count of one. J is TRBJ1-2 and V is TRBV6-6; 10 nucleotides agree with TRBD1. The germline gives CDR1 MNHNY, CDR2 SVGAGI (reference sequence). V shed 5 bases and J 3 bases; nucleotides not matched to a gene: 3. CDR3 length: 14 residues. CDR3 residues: CASSGTGVDYGYTF. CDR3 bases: TGTGCCAGCAGTGGGACAGGGGTCGACTATGGCTACACCTTC.

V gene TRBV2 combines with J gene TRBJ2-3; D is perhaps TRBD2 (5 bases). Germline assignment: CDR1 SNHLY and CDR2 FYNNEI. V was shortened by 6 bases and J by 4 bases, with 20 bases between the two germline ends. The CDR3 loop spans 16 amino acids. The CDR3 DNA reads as TGTGCCAGCAGGAAGGTGACGGGGAATATGGCAGATACGCAGTATTTT. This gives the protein CASRKVTGNMADTQYF.

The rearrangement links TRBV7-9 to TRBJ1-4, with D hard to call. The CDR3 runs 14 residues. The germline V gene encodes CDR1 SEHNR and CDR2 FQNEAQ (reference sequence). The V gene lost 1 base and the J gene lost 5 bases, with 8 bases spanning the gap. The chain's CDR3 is CASSLGTANEKLFF. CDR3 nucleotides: TGTGCCAGCAGCTTAGGTACAGCAAATGAAAAACTGTTTTTT.

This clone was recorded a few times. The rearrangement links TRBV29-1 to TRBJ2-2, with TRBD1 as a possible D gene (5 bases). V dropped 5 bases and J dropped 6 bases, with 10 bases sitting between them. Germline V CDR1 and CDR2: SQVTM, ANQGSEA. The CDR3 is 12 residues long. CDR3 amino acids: CSVQPTAGELFF. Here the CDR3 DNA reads TGCAGCGTTCAACCGACAGCCGGGGAGCTGTTTTTT.

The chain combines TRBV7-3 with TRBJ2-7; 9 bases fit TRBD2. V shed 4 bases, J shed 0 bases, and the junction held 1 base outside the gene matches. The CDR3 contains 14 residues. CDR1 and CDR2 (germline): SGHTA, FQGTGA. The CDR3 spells CASSSSGASYEQYF. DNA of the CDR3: TGTGCCAGCAGCTCTAGCGGGGCCTCCTACGAGCAGTACTTC.

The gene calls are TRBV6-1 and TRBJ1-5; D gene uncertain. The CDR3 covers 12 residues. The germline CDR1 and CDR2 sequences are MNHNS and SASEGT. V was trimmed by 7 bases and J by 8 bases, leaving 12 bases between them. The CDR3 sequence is CASKSPTKPQHF. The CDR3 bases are TGTGCCAGCAAAAGTCCAACAAAGCCCCAGCATTTT.

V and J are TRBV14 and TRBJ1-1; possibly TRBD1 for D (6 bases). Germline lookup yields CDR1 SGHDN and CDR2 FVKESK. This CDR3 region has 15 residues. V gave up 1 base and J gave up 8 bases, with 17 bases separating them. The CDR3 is CASSQGFRGISEAFF. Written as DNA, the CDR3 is TGTGCCAGCAGCCAAGGATTCAGGGGAATATCAGAAGCTTTCTTT.

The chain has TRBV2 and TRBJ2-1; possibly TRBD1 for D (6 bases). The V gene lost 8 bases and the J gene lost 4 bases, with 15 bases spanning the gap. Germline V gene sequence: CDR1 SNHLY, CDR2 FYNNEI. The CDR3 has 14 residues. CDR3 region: CASPPGHIYNEQFF. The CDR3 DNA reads TGTGCCAGCCCTCCGGGACACATTTACAATGAGCAGTTCTTC.